The 21 T cell receptor beta chains reported below all come from one sample, sequenced in a study of CD8 T cells in ankylosing spondylitis. Overall study findings and caveats: One TCR beta motif, made up of eight highly homologous variants, appeared characteristic of ankylosing spondylitis blood.

TCRdb fed the 5' RACE reads into MiXCR, producing one record per CDR3 protein. Counted here are 750,000 to 850,000 distinct CDR3 sequences, roughly 12% occurring once; the ten biggest clones make up just over 0.5%. For these receptors, no antigen is known. The sample consisted of blood, either unsorted or a sorted T cell fraction (not recorded which). The receptors stem from a male donor with ankylosing spondylitis.

In its sample, this clonotype was seen many times. The chain couples TRBV29-1 to TRBJ2-1, with TRBD2 matching over 9 bases. Germline assignment: CDR1 SQVTM and CDR2 ANQGSEA. V lost 5 bases to trimming and J lost 9 bases; unmatched junction nucleotides: 17. CDR3 length: 16 residues. The CDR3 nucleotides read TGCAGCGTTAATCCTCGAGGGCGGGAGGGCCTCGGTGAGCAGTTCTTC. This codes for CSVNPRGREGLGEQFF.

In its sample, this clonotype was seen a few times. This sequence joins TRBV20-1 and TRBJ1-4; D is perhaps TRBD1 (6 bases). The CDR3 covers 12 residues. Germline V lookup: CDR1 DFQATT, CDR2 SNEGSKA (reference sequence). V lost 3 bases to trimming and J lost 8 bases, with 10 bases between them. The CDR3 region is CSASKGEEKLFF. The CDR3 coding sequence is TGCAGTGCTAGTAAGGGGGAGGAAAAACTGTTTTTT.

This clonotype has ten or more counts. This sequence joins TRBV10-3 and TRBJ1-5, with D unresolved. Germline CDR1 and CDR2: ENHRY and SYGVKD. CDR3 length: 14 residues. Trimming shortened V by 0 bases and J by 7 bases, and 10 bases separated the two germline ends. The CDR3 region has the DNA TGTGCCATCAGTGAGTCCGCGTTGGGACAGCCCCAGCATTTT. It yields the protein CAISESALGQPQHF.

This rearrangement joins TRBV4-2 to TRBJ2-1; D uncertain. Per the germline V gene, CDR1 is LGHNA and CDR2 is YNFKEQ. This CDR3 spans 15 amino acids. V lost 1 base, J lost 3 bases, and 10 bases lay in between. The CDR3 loop is CASSQGSDRYNEQFF. Here the CDR3 DNA reads TGTGCCAGCAGCCAAGGGTCGGATCGCTACAATGAGCAGTTCTTC.

This clonotype was detected ten times or more. The chain is built from TRBV15 and TRBJ2-3; no clear D. V lost 0 bases and J lost 4, with 5 bases in between. CDR3 length equals 13 residues. Germline CDR1 reads LNHNV; CDR2 reads YYDKDF (reference sequence). The CDR3 here is CATSRDPADTQYF. CDR3 DNA sequence: TGTGCCACCAGCAGAGATCCGGCAGATACGCAGTATTTT.

This clonotype turned up a few times. The chain combines TRBV5-1 with TRBJ1-4; D not certain. Trimming removed 2 bases from V and 8 bases from J, with 19 bases in between. The V gene's germline CDR1 is SGHRS and CDR2 YFSETQ. The CDR3 totals 16 residues. The CDR3 here is CASSFGPSILGEKLFF. The CDR3 nucleotides read TGCGCCAGCAGCTTCGGGCCGTCTATTCTAGGGGAAAAACTGTTTTTT.

The table lists this clonotype with many counts. V is TRBV20-1 and J is TRBJ1-5; D is unresolved. Deletions cut 1 base from V and 0 bases from J, with 7 bases between. The germline CDR1 and CDR2 sequences are DFQATT and SNEGSKA (reference sequence). The CDR3 consists of 14 residues. Here the CDR3 reads CSARGLYSNQPQHF. The CDR3 coding sequence is TGCAGTGCTAGAGGGCTGTATAGCAATCAGCCCCAGCATTTT.

The V call is TRBV12-3 or TRBV12-4, the J call TRBJ2-2; tentatively, D is TRBD1 (5 bases). The CDR3 has 13 amino acids. V dropped 6 bases and J dropped 5 bases, with 10 bases sitting between them. The CDR3 coding sequence is TGTGCCAGCAGCATGGCAGGGACCGGGGAGCTGTTTTTT. The encoded protein is CASSMAGTGELFF.

Only a few counts were recorded for this clonotype. The rearrangement links TRBV20-1 to TRBJ2-7, with TRBD2 identical over 15 bases. This CDR3 has 13 residues. Germline values: CDR1 DFQATT, CDR2 SNEGSKA (reference sequence). V lost 6 bases, J lost 8 bases, and 5 bases stayed unmatched. CDR3 region: CSALGLAGGKQYF. The CDR3 region has the DNA TGCAGTGCCTTGGGACTAGCGGGGGGTAAGCAGTACTTC.

V gene TRBV10-2 combines with J gene TRBJ1-2; 7 nucleotides agree with TRBD1. Germline V gives CDR1 WSHSY, CDR2 SAAADI. The V gene end was trimmed by 6 bases and the J gene end by 4 bases; junction bases not matched to a gene: 5. The CDR3 sequence is 13 residues long. CDR3 in amino acids: CASRRDRLYGYTF. As DNA, the CDR3 is TGCGCCAGCAGGCGGGACAGACTCTATGGCTACACCTTC.

A few counts support this clonotype. The V call is TRBV6-4, the J call TRBJ1-2; 7 positions agree with TRBD1. From germline, CDR1 is MRHNA and CDR2 SNTAGT. The ends lost 10 bases at V and 6 bases at J; junction bases unmatched: 8. The CDR3 totals 12 residues. The CDR3 region is CATRTGANGYTF. The CDR3 DNA reads TGTGCCACCAGGACAGGAGCGAATGGCTACACCTTC.

The chain uses TRBV7-9 and TRBJ1-6; D is perhaps TRBD1 (6 bases). Germline-derived CDR1 and CDR2 are SEHNR and FQNEAQ (reference sequence). The CDR3 totals 14 residues. V was pared by 1 base and J by 10 bases, with 11 bases between. CDR3 region: CASSLGRGYSPLHF. For the CDR3, the DNA is TGTGCCAGCAGCTTAGGCAGGGGATACTCACCCCTCCACTTT. Combining the CDR3 with reference TRBV7-9 and TRBJ1-6 gives the whole variable domain DTGVSQNPRHKITKRGQNVTFRCDPISEHNRLYWYRQTLGQGPEFLTYFQNEAQLEKSRLLSDRFSAERPKGSFSTLEIQRTEQGDSAMYLCASSLGRGYSPLHFGNGTRLTVT.

This clonotype was counted a few times. The chain links TRBV7-2 to TRBJ1-1, with 7 positions matching TRBD1. Germline CDR1 reads SGHTA; CDR2 reads FQGNSA. V lost 2 bases and J lost 3; bases outside the gene matches: 3. This CDR3 spans 14 amino acids. For the CDR3, the DNA is TGTGCCAGCAGCTTAAAAGGGGGCTACACTGAAGCTTTCTTT. Translation gives CASSLKGGYTEAFF.

The genes are TRBV20-1 and TRBJ2-1; D may be TRBD1 or TRBD2 (6 bases each). CDR3 length: 15 residues. Trimming left V 3 bases short and J 4 bases short, with 16 bases between. Germline lookup yields CDR1 DFQATT and CDR2 SNEGSKA (reference sequence). Written as DNA, the CDR3 is TGCAGTGCTAGGGGGAGGCAGGGGTCATACAATGAGCAGTTCTTC. It is translated as CSARGRQGSYNEQFF.

This clonotype was seen only a few times. The chain combines TRBV12-3 or TRBV12-4 with TRBJ1-5; D might be TRBD1 (5 bases). V dropped 6 bases and J dropped 4 bases, with 16 bases sitting between them. The length of the CDR3 is 15 residues. CDR3 amino acids: CASSRYRDGNQPQHF. The CDR3, as DNA: TGTGCCAGCAGCCGGTACCGGGACGGGAATCAGCCCCAGCATTTT.

Only a few counts were recorded for this clonotype. The V gene is TRBV20-1, the J gene TRBJ2-2; 13 bases agree with TRBD2. The CDR3 has 14 residues. Germline CDR1 and CDR2: DFQATT and SNEGSKA (reference sequence). The V gene end was trimmed by 7 bases and the J gene end by 6 bases; junction bases not matched to a gene: 5. The DNA of the CDR3 is TGCAGTGTCGCCGGGACTAGCGGGGCCGGGGAGCTGTTTTTT. Encoded protein: CSVAGTSGAGELFF.

This clonotype was seen a handful of times. The rearrangement uses TRBV4-3 and TRBJ2-3; the D gene could be TRBD1 or TRBD2 (6 bases each). The CDR3 length is 16 residues. CDR1 is LGHNA and CDR2 is YSLEER in the germline V gene. The ends were cut back, 1 base at V and 0 bases at J, with 11 bases in the middle. For the CDR3, the DNA is TGCGCCAGCAGCCAAGGGGGGGCGATTAGCACAGATACGCAGTATTTT. This gives the protein CASSQGGAISTDTQYF.

V gene TRBV28 combines with J gene TRBJ1-2; 7 bases map to TRBD1. V gave up 10 bases and J gave up 4 bases; unmatched junction bases: 6. The CDR3 length is 12 residues. Looked up from germline, CDR1 is MDHEN and CDR2 is SYDVKM. CDR3 DNA sequence: TGTGCCATCCCGACAGGGAGCTATGGCTACACCTTC. Amino acids: CAIPTGSYGYTF.

This clonotype was counted a few times. This chain connects TRBV7-2 to TRBJ1-6; D gene uncertain. Germline V gene sequence: CDR1 SGHTA, CDR2 FQGNSA. This CDR3 spans 17 amino acids. The V and J ends lost 5 bases and 3 bases respectively, with 17 bases between them. The CDR3 is CASSRLKIGSYNSPLHF. CDR3 nucleotides: TGTGCCAGCAGCAGACTGAAGATTGGGAGCTATAATTCACCCCTCCACTTT. Full variable domain (missing parts from reference TRBV7-2 and TRBJ1-6): GAGVSQSPSNKVTEKGKDVELRCDPISGHTALYWYRQSLGQGLEFLIYFQGNSAPDKSGLPSDRFSAERTGGSVSTLTIQRTQQEDSAVYLCASSRLKIGSYNSPLHFGNGTRLTVT.

This clonotype has only a few counts. The rearrangement links TRBV29-1 to TRBJ1-5; D call uncertain. V shed 6 bases and J shed 4 bases, with 10 bases lying between them. The CDR3 covers 12 residues. CDR1 is SQVTM and CDR2 is ANQGSEA in the germline V gene. This chain's CDR3 is CSVGIPNQPQHF. The CDR3 DNA sequence: TGCAGCGTAGGAATTCCGAATCAGCCCCAGCATTTT. Using reference TRBV29-1 and TRBJ1-5 for the parts outside the CDR3, the full variable domain is SAVISQKPSRDICQRGTSLTIQCQVDSQVTMMFWYRQQPGQSLTLIATANQGSEATYESGFVIDKFPISRPNLTFSTLTVSNMSPEDSSIYLCSVGIPNQPQHFGDGTRLSIL.

Regarding this clonotype: The junction differs from germline at one of its ends, possibly a read error. This chain joins TRBV7-7 and TRBJ2-5, with D maybe TRBD2 (5 bases). The CDR3 is 15 amino acids. The germline V gene encodes CDR1 SSHAT and CDR2 FNYEAQ (reference sequence). In DNA, the CDR3 is TGTGCTAGCAGCTTAGCGTTTAGCGTGCGTGAGACCCAGTACTTC. It codes for CASSLAFSVRETQYF.